The 5 T cell receptor beta chains below come from one sample, sequenced in a study of cytomegalovirus exposure and HLA in healthy donors. Clones were sequenced by immunoSEQ multiplex PCR, and TCRdb holds only the in-frame ones, with some missing. The sample carries roughly 310,000 clones, approximately 85% recorded once. Sequencing was performed on PBMCs. The receptors were sampled from a man aged 25 to 40 in good health and CMV-seronegative.

The CDR3 sequence is CASSLPPGSGANVLTF. CDR3 bases: TGTGCCAGCAGCTTGCCCCCCGGCTCTGGGGCCAACGTCCTGACTTTC. The chain carries TRBV5-6 and TRBJ2-6; D gene unclear. Trimming removed 1 base from V and 0 bases from J, with 8 bases in between. The germline CDR1 and CDR2 sequences are SGHDT and YYEEEE. This CDR3 has 16 residues.

The chain has TRBV6-1 and TRBJ2-3; D is possibly TRBD2 (7 bases). CDR3 length: 13 residues. Germline loops: CDR1 MNHNS, CDR2 SASEGT. The V end was cut by 10 bases, the J end by 2 bases, with 13 bases between. As DNA, the CDR3 is TGTGCCATCGGGGGGCGGTCCACAGATACGCAGTATTTT. Its translation is CAIGGRSTDTQYF.

The gene calls are TRBV7-9 and TRBJ2-7; weak D call: TRBD2 (6 bases). The CDR3 consists of 14 residues. CDR1 is SEHNR, CDR2 FQNEAQ, per germline (reference sequence). V lost 1 base and J 3 bases, leaving 10 bases between the germline ends. CDR3 coding DNA: TGTGCCAGCAGCTTAGTGGCAGCGGGCTACGAGCAGTACTTC. Its translation is CASSLVAAGYEQYF.

The gene calls are TRBV5-1 and TRBJ1-3; 8 bases match TRBD1. The V gene's germline CDR1 is SGHRS and CDR2 YFSETQ. V gave up 4 bases and J gave up 0 bases; unmatched junction bases: 6. The CDR3 is 16 amino acids. In nucleotides, the CDR3 is TGCGCCAGCAGCCGTGACAGGGGCCTCTCTGGAAACACCATATATTTT. This translates into CASSRDRGLSGNTIYF. Based on the CDR3 plus reference TRBV5-1 and TRBJ1-3, the full variable domain is KAGVTQTPRYLIKTRGQQVTLSCSPISGHRSVSWYQQTPGQGLQFLFEYFSETQRNKGNFPGRFSGRQFSNSRSEMNVSTLELGDSALYLCASSRDRGLSGNTIYFGEGSWLTVV.

The chain couples TRBV7-8 to TRBJ2-5; perhaps TRBD1 as D (6 bases). The CDR3 is 15 residues long. From germline, CDR1 is SGHVS and CDR2 FQNEAQ. Trimming took 7 bases from V and 3 from J, leaving 18 bases between them. CDR3 sequence reads: CASTNSGTQEETQYF. The CDR3 DNA follows: TGTGCCAGCACTAACTCCGGGACACAAGAAGAGACCCAGTACTTC.